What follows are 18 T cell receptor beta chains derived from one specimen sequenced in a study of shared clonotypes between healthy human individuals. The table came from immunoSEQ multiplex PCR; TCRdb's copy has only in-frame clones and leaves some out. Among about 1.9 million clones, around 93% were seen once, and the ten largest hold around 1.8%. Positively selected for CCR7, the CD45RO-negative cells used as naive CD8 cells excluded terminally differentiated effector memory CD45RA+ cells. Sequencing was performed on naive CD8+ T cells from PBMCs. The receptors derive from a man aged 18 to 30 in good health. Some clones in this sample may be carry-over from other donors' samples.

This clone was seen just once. The CDR3 reads CASRSTPRRRVLRSNQPQHF. The CDR3 region has the DNA TGTGCCAGCAGGTCAACCCCCCGACGACGTGTCCTCCGAAGCAATCAGCCCCAGCATTTT. The chain carries TRBV7-6 and TRBJ1-5; D uncertain. This CDR3 contains 20 residues. In germline, CDR1 is SGHVS, CDR2 FNYEAQ. Deletions cut 6 bases from V and 1 base from J, with 28 bases between.

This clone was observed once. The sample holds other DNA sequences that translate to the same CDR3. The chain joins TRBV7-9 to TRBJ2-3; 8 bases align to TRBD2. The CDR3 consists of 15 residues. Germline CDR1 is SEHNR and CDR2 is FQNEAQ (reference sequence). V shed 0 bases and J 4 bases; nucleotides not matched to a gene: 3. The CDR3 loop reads CASSLAAGGPDTQYF. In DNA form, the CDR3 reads TGTGCCAGCAGCTTAGCGGCGGGAGGCCCAGATACGCAGTATTTT.

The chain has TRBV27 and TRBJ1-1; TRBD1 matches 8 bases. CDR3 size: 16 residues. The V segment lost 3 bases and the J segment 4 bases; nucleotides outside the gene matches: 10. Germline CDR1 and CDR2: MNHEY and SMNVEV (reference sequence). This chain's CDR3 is CASSFARTGLRTEAFF. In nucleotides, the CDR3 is TGTGCCAGCAGTTTCGCCCGGACAGGGCTTCGCACTGAAGCTTTCTTT.

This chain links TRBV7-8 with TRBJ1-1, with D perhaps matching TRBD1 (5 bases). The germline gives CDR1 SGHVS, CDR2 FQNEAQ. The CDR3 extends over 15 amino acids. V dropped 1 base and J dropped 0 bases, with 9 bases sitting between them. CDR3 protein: CASSLDPGLNTEAFF. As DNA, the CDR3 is TGTGCCAGCAGCTTAGATCCGGGACTGAACACTGAAGCTTTCTTT.

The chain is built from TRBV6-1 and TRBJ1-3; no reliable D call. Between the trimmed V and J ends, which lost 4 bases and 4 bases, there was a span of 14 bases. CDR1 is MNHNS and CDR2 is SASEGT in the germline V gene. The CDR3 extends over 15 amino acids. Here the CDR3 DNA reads TGTGCCAGCAGTGCTGGAAGGCCTCCCGGAAACACCATATATTTT. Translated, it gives CASSAGRPPGNTIYF.

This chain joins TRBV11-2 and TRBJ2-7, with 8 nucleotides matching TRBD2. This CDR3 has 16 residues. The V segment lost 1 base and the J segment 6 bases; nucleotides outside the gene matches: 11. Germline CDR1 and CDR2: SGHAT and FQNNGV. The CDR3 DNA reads TGTGCCAGCAGCTTAGTTCCCAGCGGGGGCGGGAGCGAGCAGTACTTC. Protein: CASSLVPSGGGSEQYF.

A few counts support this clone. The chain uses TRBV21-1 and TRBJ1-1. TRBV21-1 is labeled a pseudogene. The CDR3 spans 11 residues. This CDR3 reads CARGQNTEAFF. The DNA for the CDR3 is TGTGCCAGAGGCCAGAACACTGAAGCTTTCTTT.

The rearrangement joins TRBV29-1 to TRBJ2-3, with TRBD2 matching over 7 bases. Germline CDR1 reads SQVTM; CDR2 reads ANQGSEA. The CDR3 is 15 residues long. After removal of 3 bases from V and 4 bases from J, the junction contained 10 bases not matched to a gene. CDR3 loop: CSVDRSGSDPDTQYF. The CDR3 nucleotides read TGCAGCGTTGATCGTAGCGGGTCAGATCCAGATACGCAGTATTTT.

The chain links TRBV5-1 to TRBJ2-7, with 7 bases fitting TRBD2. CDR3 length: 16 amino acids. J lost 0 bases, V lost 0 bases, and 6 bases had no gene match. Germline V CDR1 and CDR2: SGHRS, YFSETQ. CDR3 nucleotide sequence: TGCGCCAGCAGCTTGGTAGCGACTAGCAGCTCCTACGAGCAGTACTTC. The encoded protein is CASSLVATSSSYEQYF.

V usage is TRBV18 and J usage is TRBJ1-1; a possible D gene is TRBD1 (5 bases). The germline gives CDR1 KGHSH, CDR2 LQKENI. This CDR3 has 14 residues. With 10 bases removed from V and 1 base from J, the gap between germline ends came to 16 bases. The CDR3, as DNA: TGTGCCACCTTCCCGGGGCGAGGGAACACTGAAGCTTTCTTT. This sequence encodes CATFPGRGNTEAFF. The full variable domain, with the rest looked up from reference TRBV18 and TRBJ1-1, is NAGVMQNPRHLVRRRGQEARLRCSPMKGHSHVYWYRQLPEEGLKFMVYLQKENIIDESGMPKERFSAEFPKEGPSILRIQQVVRGDSAAYFCATFPGRGNTEAFFGQGTRLTVV.

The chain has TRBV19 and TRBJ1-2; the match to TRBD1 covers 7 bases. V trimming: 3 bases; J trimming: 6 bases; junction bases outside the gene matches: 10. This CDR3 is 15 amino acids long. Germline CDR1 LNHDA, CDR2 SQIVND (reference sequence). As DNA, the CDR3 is TGTGCCAGTAGTATGGATCAGGGGGTAATTGATGGCTACACCTTC. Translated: CASSMDQGVIDGYTF.

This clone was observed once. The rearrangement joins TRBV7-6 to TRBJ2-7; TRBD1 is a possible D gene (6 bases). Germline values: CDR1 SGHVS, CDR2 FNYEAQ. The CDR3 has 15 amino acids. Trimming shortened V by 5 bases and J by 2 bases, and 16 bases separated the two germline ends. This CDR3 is CASSPILEGAYEQYF. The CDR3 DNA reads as TGTGCCAGCAGCCCTATTCTCGAGGGGGCCTACGAGCAGTACTTC.

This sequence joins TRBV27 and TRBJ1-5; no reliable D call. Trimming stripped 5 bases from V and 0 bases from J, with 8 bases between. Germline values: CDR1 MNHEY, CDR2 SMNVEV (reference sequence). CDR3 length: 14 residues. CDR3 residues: CASSPIFSNQPQHF. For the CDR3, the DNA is TGTGCCAGCAGTCCCATTTTTAGCAATCAGCCCCAGCATTTT.

In DNA, the CDR3 is TGCGCCAGCAGCCAGGGACTAGCGGGAGGTAGATACGAGCAGTACTTC. This translates into CASSQGLAGGRYEQYF. The gene calls are TRBV4-1 and TRBJ2-7; 15 positions agree with TRBD2. The CDR3 has 16 residues. With 3 bases clipped from V and 4 bases from J, the junction kept 4 bases outside the gene matches. Per the germline V gene, CDR1 is MGHRA and CDR2 is YSYEKL.

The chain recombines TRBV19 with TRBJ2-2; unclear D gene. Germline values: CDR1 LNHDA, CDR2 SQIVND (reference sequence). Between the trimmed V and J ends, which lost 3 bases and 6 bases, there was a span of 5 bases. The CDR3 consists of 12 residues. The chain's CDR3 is CASSMRSGELFF. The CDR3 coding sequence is TGTGCCAGTAGTATGAGGTCCGGGGAGCTGTTTTTT.

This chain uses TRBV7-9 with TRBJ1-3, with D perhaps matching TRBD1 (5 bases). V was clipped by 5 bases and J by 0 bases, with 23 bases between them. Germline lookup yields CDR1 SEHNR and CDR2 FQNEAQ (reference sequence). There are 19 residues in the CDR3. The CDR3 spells CASSQQPNWSGVSGNTIYF. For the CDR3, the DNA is TGTGCCAGCAGCCAGCAGCCCAATTGGTCGGGGGTCTCTGGAAACACCATATATTTT.

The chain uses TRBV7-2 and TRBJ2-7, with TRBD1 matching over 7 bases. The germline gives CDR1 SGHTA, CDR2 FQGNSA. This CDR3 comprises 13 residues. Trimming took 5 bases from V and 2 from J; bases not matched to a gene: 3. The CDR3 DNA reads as TGTGCCAGCAGCCCCGACAGGGCCTACGAGCAGTACTTC. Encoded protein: CASSPDRAYEQYF.

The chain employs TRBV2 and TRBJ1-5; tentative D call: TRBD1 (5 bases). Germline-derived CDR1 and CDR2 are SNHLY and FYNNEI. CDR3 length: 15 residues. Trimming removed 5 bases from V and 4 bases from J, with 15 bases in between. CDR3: CASSPRQGINQPQHF. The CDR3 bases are TGTGCCAGCAGTCCCCGCCAGGGTATAAATCAGCCCCAGCATTTT.